These T cell receptor beta chains were read from a single sample in a study of cytomegalovirus exposure and HLA in healthy donors. Only in-frame clones appear in the TCRdb table, and some are missing; sequencing was by immunoSEQ multiplex PCR. This sample has around 170,000 clones; approximately 80% occur once, and the top ten carry 0.5% to 0.55%. The sequencing input was PBMCs. The receptors here all came from a woman aged 45-65 years in good health and CMV-seronegative. Each CDR3 is given without its conserved first and last residue.

>11|TRBV6-5
ASSREANEKLF
>13|TRBV6-5
ASSARGGGNQPQH
>13|TRBV18
ASSPWDRENEKLF
>13|TRBV4-1
ASSRLAGGAGELF
>14|TRBV7-6
ASSLASSGGADTQY
>9|TRBV27
ASSFSGEQY
>11|TRBV4-1
ASSQGEPDTQY
>14|TRBV28
ASSSTASGGAALQF
>12|TRBV28
ASSRGQAPGELF
>12|TRBV7-2
ASSSGTKEETQY
>13|TRBV27
ASRNWDREGYGYT
>11|TRBV9
ASSGTKSYEQY
>10|TRBV15
ATSRDNYEQY